A single sample is the source of the 30 T cell receptor beta chains below, sequenced in a study of spatial heterogeneity in lung cancer. Time point noted: sample taken at primary tumor resection. TCRdb reanalysed the 5' RACE reads using MiXCR and keeps one entry per CDR3 protein. The table records some 22,000 distinct CDR3 sequences, 4.5% to 7% of them present only once. This specimen consisted of PBMCs, obtained at surgery. All receptors come from a male donor with early-stage non-small cell lung cancer.

The rearrangement links TRBV18 to TRBJ2-7, with D perhaps matching TRBD1 (6 bases). This CDR3 comprises 19 residues. V was shortened by 3 bases and J by 2 bases, with 26 bases between the two germline ends. The germline CDR1 and CDR2 sequences are KGHSH and LQKENI. CDR3 coding DNA: TGTGCCAGCTCACCTACCCAAACCTCGACAGGATTTGAGACCTACGAGCAGTACTTC. It specifies CASSPTQTSTGFETYEQYF.

This clonotype is medium-sized. The gene calls are TRBV7-3 and TRBJ2-3, with TRBD1 identical over 12 bases. Germline CDR1 SGHTA, CDR2 FQGTGA. J was trimmed by 8 bases and V by 3 bases; bases with no gene match: 3. This CDR3 has 14 residues. CDR3 region: CASSLGQGAGTQYF. CDR3 bases: TGTGCCAGCAGCTTGGGACAGGGGGCGGGTACGCAGTATTTT. The full variable domain, rest sourced from reference TRBV7-3 and TRBJ2-3, is GAGVSQTPSNKVTEKGKYVELRCDPISGHTALYWYRQSLGQGPEFLIYFQGTGAADDSGLPNDRFFAVRPEGSVSTLKIQRTERGDSAVYLCASSLGQGAGTQYFGPGTRLTVL.

The chain has TRBV24-1 and TRBJ2-2; no definite D call. There are 14 residues in the CDR3. V was clipped by 5 bases and J by 5 bases, with 11 bases between them. The germline CDR1 and CDR2 sequences are KGHDR and SFDVKD. CDR3 in amino acids: CATSGRAGTGELFF. In DNA, the CDR3 is TGTGCCACCAGTGGTAGGGCCGGGACCGGGGAGCTGTTTTTT.

In its sample, this clonotype was seen many times. This chain uses TRBV28 with TRBJ2-3; the match to TRBD2 covers 9 bases. This CDR3 has 15 residues. Germline assignment: CDR1 MDHEN and CDR2 SYDVKM. The junction had 7 bases not matched to a gene; V was cut back by 4 bases and J by 5 bases. The CDR3 bases are TGTGCCAGCAGTTCCCAAGCGGGAGGAGAAGATACGCAGTATTTT. As protein: CASSSQAGGEDTQYF.

This clonotype was counted ten times or more. The chain is built from TRBV18 and TRBJ2-1; perhaps TRBD1 as D (6 bases). V gave up 3 bases and J gave up 7 bases, with 19 bases separating them. CDR1 KGHSH and CDR2 LQKENI come from the germline V gene. This CDR3 has 16 amino acids. The CDR3 nucleotides read TGTGCCAGCTCACCCCGAAGGGGGTTCGGTACAAATGAGCAGTTCTTC. Translating gives CASSPRRGFGTNEQFF.

This clonotype appeared many times. The V call is TRBV20-1, the J call TRBJ2-1; no definite D call. The CDR3 loop spans 14 amino acids. Germline V gene sequence: CDR1 DFQATT, CDR2 SNEGSKA (reference sequence). V lost 4 bases, J lost 7 bases, and 17 bases lay in between. CDR3 sequence reads: CSAIVPPQTNEQFF. The CDR3, as DNA: TGCAGTGCTATCGTTCCCCCACAAACGAATGAGCAGTTCTTC.

Details on this clonotype: With a much larger clone just one base away, this may be a read error. J is TRBJ2-5 and V is TRBV28; D is ambiguous. CDR1 and CDR2 from the germline V gene are MDHEN and SYDVKM. This CDR3 has 12 residues. This CDR3 reads CTSPLDRETQYF. The CDR3 DNA reads TGTACCAGCCCCCTGGACCGGGAGACCCAGTACTTC.

V is TRBV19 and J is TRBJ2-3, with 9 positions matching TRBD2. CDR3 size: 17 residues. J lost 3 bases, V lost 1 base, and 8 bases had no gene match. Germline loops: CDR1 LNHDA, CDR2 SQIVND (reference sequence). The CDR3 sequence is CASSIGRASGTTDTQYF. CDR3 bases: TGTGCCAGTAGTATAGGCCGGGCTAGCGGGACTACAGATACGCAGTATTTT.

The table lists this clonotype with many counts. The V gene is TRBV7-9, the J gene TRBJ1-2, with a possible D match to TRBD1 (6 bases). Trimming cost V 0 bases and J 4 bases, with 12 bases left between them. This CDR3 comprises 15 residues. The germline V gene encodes CDR1 SEHNR and CDR2 FQNEAQ (reference sequence). The CDR3 loop reads CASSLARTVAYGYTF. The CDR3 DNA reads TGTGCCAGCAGCTTAGCTAGGACAGTAGCCTATGGCTACACCTTC.

This clonotype was counted at least ten times. The chain is built from TRBV5-6 and TRBJ2-5; unclear D gene. Germline V gene sequence: CDR1 SGHDT, CDR2 YYEEEE. Trimming cost V 1 base and J 1 base, with 8 bases left between them. The CDR3 is 14 amino acids. CDR3 sequence: CASSLWWAQETQYF. The DNA for the CDR3 is TGTGCCAGCAGCTTGTGGTGGGCCCAAGAGACCCAGTACTTC.

There are a few counts of this clonotype. The genes are TRBV7-3 and TRBJ1-1; no reliable D call. In germline, CDR1 is SGHTA, CDR2 FQGTGA. CDR3 size: 14 residues. The ends were cut back, 2 bases at V and 4 bases at J, with 11 bases in the middle. The CDR3 loop is CASSLGPAGTEAFF. The CDR3 DNA is TGTGCCAGCAGCTTAGGCCCCGCGGGCACTGAAGCTTTCTTT.

This clonotype showed up many times. The chain uses TRBV4-2 and TRBJ2-3, with a weak D call TRBD2 (5 bases). V lost 4 bases and J lost 1, with 12 bases in between. Germline CDR1 reads LGHNA; CDR2 reads YNFKEQ. This CDR3 is 15 amino acids long. The CDR3 DNA reads as TGTGCCAGCAGCCTCGCGGGTCCGGGCACAGATACGCAGTATTTT. This encodes CASSLAGPGTDTQYF.

By share of the sample, this clonotype is medium-sized. The chain employs TRBV12-3 or TRBV12-4 and TRBJ2-1, with D tentatively TRBD1 or TRBD2 (6 bases each). The ends were cut back, 7 bases at V and 4 bases at J, with 17 bases in the middle. The CDR3 is 15 residues long. DNA of the CDR3: TGTGCCAGCACCTTAGGGGGACTCATATACAATGAGCAGTTCTTC. Encoded protein: CASTLGGLIYNEQFF.

This clonotype came up many times. The chain joins TRBV7-9 to TRBJ1-4; 7 nucleotides align to TRBD1. Losses at the gene ends were 0 bases for V and 0 bases for J; bases not matched to a gene: 4. The CDR3 sequence is 17 residues long. CDR1 SEHNR and CDR2 FQNEAQ come from the germline V gene (reference sequence). In DNA, the CDR3 is TGTGCCAGCAGCTTAGCCCGGGACAGCGCAACTAATGAAAAACTGTTTTTT. Translated, it gives CASSLARDSATNEKLFF.

Many counts were recorded for this clonotype. The CDR3 bases are TGTGCCAGCAGTTTGGGACAGGGGTTCCGTAATGAGCAGTTCTTC. Protein product: CASSLGQGFRNEQFF. The chain is built from TRBV12-3 or TRBV12-4 and TRBJ2-1, with TRBD1 identical over 10 bases. The CDR3 has 15 amino acids. The ends lost 3 bases at V and 7 bases at J; junction bases unmatched: 6.

This clonotype was found many times. The rearrangement uses TRBV19 and TRBJ2-7, with D unresolved. This CDR3 contains 13 residues. Trimming took 5 bases from V and 0 from J, leaving 8 bases between them. CDR1 is LNHDA, CDR2 SQIVND, per germline (reference sequence). DNA for the CDR3: TGTGCCAGTAGTGGCCGAAACTCCTACGAGCAGTACTTC. Translating gives CASSGRNSYEQYF.

Of note for this clonotype: A read error is possible here, since a much larger clone lies one base away. This chain links TRBV14 with TRBJ2-7; no clear D. Germline V gene lookup returns CDR1 SGHDN and CDR2 FVKESK. The CDR3 consists of 14 residues. The CDR3 is CASSQGASHLERYF. As DNA, the CDR3 is TGTGCCAGCAGCCAAGGGGCATCCCATCTCGAGCGGTACTTC.

This clonotype was seen many times. The gene calls are TRBV28 and TRBJ2-2; 8 bases are a match to TRBD1. CDR3 size: 16 residues. Trimming cost V 6 bases and J 7 bases; bases outside gene matches: 13. CDR1 and CDR2 (germline): MDHEN, SYDVKM. The CDR3 region is CASSFIWTGTGGELFF. In nucleotides, the CDR3 is TGTGCCAGCAGCTTCATCTGGACAGGGACCGGCGGGGAGCTGTTTTTT. The full variable domain, its missing parts supplied by reference TRBV28 and TRBJ2-2, is DVKVTQSSRYLVKRTGEKVFLECVQDMDHENMFWYRQDPGLGLRLIYFSYDVKMKEKGDIPEGYSVSREKKERFSLILESASTNQTSMYLCASSFIWTGTGGELFFGEGSRLTVL.

This clonotype was observed many times. One end of the junction fails to match germline, which may point to a read error. The chain has TRBV28 and TRBJ1-1, with a possible D match to TRBD1 (6 bases). The CDR3 runs to 14 residues. Germline-derived CDR1 and CDR2 are MDHEN and SYDVKM. The CDR3 region is CASSPTGRWTEVFF. In DNA, the CDR3 is TGTGCCAGCAGTCCTACAGGGCGATGGACTGAAGTTTTCTTT.

In nucleotides, the CDR3 is TGTGCCAGCGCCTACACAGCTAATCAGCCCCAGCATTTT. This sequence encodes CASAYTANQPQHF. This chain links TRBV7-2 with TRBJ1-5, with D hard to call. The CDR3 loop spans 13 amino acids. The germline V gene encodes CDR1 SGHTA and CDR2 FQGNSA. Trimming shortened V by 8 bases and J by 4 bases, and 12 bases separated the two germline ends.

The rearrangement links TRBV6-2 or TRBV6-3 to TRBJ2-7, with 9 nucleotides matching TRBD2. Trimming at V came to 0 bases and at J to 2 bases, leaving 5 bases not matched to a gene. This CDR3 comprises 16 residues. From germline, CDR1 is MNHEY and CDR2 SVGEGT. The CDR3 here is CASSYSSSGRPYEQYF. The CDR3 nucleotides are TGTGCCAGCAGTTACTCTTCAAGCGGGAGGCCCTACGAGCAGTACTTC.

In this sample, this clonotype turned up many times. V and J are TRBV7-9 and TRBJ2-1; TRBD2 matches at 14 bases. V dropped 5 bases and J dropped 1; count of bases not matched to a gene: 7. The CDR3 is 18 amino acids. CDR1 is SEHNR and CDR2 is FQNEAQ in the germline V gene (reference sequence). The CDR3 loop is CASSPDGTSGRSYNEQFF. The CDR3 DNA reads TGTGCCAGCAGCCCCGACGGGACTAGCGGGAGATCCTACAATGAGCAGTTCTTC.

This clonotype turned up a few times. The rearrangement uses TRBV27 and TRBJ2-5, with D perhaps TRBD1 (5 bases). The CDR3 length is 12 residues. V was shortened by 8 bases and J by 4 bases, with 11 bases between the two germline ends. Germline V gene lookup returns CDR1 MNHEY and CDR2 SMNVEV (reference sequence). DNA for the CDR3: TGTGCCAGCCGAACAGGACGAGAGACCCAGTACTTC. This sequence encodes CASRTGRETQYF.

This clonotype was recorded a few times. The chain couples TRBV19 to TRBJ2-7, with D unresolved. The CDR3 contains 15 residues. In germline, CDR1 is LNHDA, CDR2 SQIVND (reference sequence). The germline V and J ends were trimmed by 4 bases and 5 bases, with 18 bases remaining between them. The CDR3 is CASSRAASRIHEQYF. CDR3 DNA sequence: TGTGCCAGTAGTAGGGCCGCGTCTAGGATCCACGAGCAGTACTTC.

This clonotype was recorded at least ten times. An end of the junction differs from the germline gene, which may be a read error. This chain connects TRBV7-9 to TRBJ2-1; a weak D match, TRBD2 (6 bases). CDR1 and CDR2 (germline): SEHNR, FQNEAQ (reference sequence). The CDR3 spans 12 residues. The CDR3 region is CASLYSPGERVF. The CDR3 DNA reads as TGTGCCAGCCTCTATAGTCCGGGGGAGAGGGTCTTC.

This clonotype was found many times. V is TRBV18 and J is TRBJ1-2; no definite D call. Trimming removed 4 bases at V and 4 bases at J, with 16 bases between. CDR1 is KGHSH and CDR2 is LQKENI in the germline V gene. This CDR3 has 15 residues. The CDR3 here is CASSRISDDFYGYTF. The CDR3 region has the DNA TGTGCCAGCTCACGAATTTCAGACGATTTCTATGGCTACACCTTC.

This clonotype was recorded many times. This chain joins TRBV20-1 and TRBJ1-1, with D possibly matching TRBD1 (6 bases). The CDR3 length is 15 residues. The V gene's germline CDR1 is DFQATT and CDR2 SNEGSKA (reference sequence). With 4 bases removed from V and 2 bases from J, the gap between germline ends came to 17 bases. In nucleotides, the CDR3 is TGCAGTGCTAAAACCAAAGGGGGGGTAAACACTGAAGCTTTCTTT. Protein sequence: CSAKTKGGVNTEAFF.

This clonotype was found many times. The chain couples TRBV30 to TRBJ2-1; D perhaps matches TRBD2 (6 bases). Germline CDR1 reads GTSNPN; CDR2 reads SVGIG (reference sequence). CDR3 size: 14 residues. V was shortened by 0 bases and J by 9 bases, with 15 bases between the two germline ends. CDR3 region: CAWSVLGDGGEQFF. The CDR3 DNA reads as TGTGCCTGGAGTGTTCTCGGGGACGGGGGTGAGCAGTTCTTC. The entire variable domain, with the rest obtained from reference TRBV30 and TRBJ2-1, is as follows: SQTIHQWPATLVQPVGSPLSLECTVEGTSNPNLYWYRQAAGRGLQLLFYSVGIGQISSEVPQNLSASRPQDRQFILSSKKLLLSDSGFYLCAWSVLGDGGEQFFGPGTRLTVL.

This clonotype has ten or more counts. The J gene is TRBJ2-1, the V gene TRBV11-2, with D maybe TRBD2 (5 bases). The germline CDR1 and CDR2 sequences are SGHAT and FQNNGV. Trimming stripped 6 bases from V and 2 bases from J, with 14 bases between. The CDR3 is 15 residues long. CDR3 sequence (DNA): TGTGCCAGCAGTGATAGCCCACTAGCCTACAATGAGCAGTTCTTC. This gives the protein CASSDSPLAYNEQFF.

There are many counts of this clonotype. This chain links TRBV20-1 with TRBJ2-3; 11 nucleotides match TRBD2. The germline V gene has CDR1 DFQATT and CDR2 SNEGSKA (reference sequence). The CDR3 has 14 amino acids. CDR3 sequence reads: CSTIAGGPTDTQYF. The CDR3 nucleotides are TGCAGCACCATAGCGGGAGGGCCCACAGATACGCAGTATTTT.